This paragraph covers one TCR beta chain sequence. What it binds is unknown. TCRdb's copy holds only in-frame clones and misses some; the assay was immunoSEQ multiplex PCR. The table records 150,000 to 200,000 clones, roughly nine tenths of them present only once. Separate from the roughly 720-subject first cohort was the roughly 130-subject validation cohort, to which the donors belonged. CDR1 and CDR2 (germline): SGDLS, YYNGEE. Between the trimmed V and J ends, which lost 4 bases and 4 bases, there was a span of 22 bases. CDR3 length: 17 residues. The sample originates from a study of cytomegalovirus exposure and HLA in healthy donors. General observations from the study: Among TCR beta chains, those listed as cytomegalovirus-associated numbered some 170. Most TCRs appeared rarely, but some public TCRs recurred in many donors.

This clonotype originated in a woman aged 25 to 39 in good health and CMV-seronegative. The sequenced sample was PBMCs. The chain recombines TRBV9 with TRBJ2-3; D may correspond to TRBD1 or TRBD2 (6 bases each). In DNA form, the CDR3 reads TGTGCCAGCAGCCTAGATGGAGGGGGGCGCGTAGCAGATACGCAGTATTTT. Its translation: CASSLDGGGRVADTQYF.